This TCR beta chain was profiled in a study of T-cell reconstitution after alpha-beta-depleted transplantation in children (dated by TCRdb to about 2016). About the full investigation: Using TCR repertoire profiling, the study quantitatively followed how T-cell immune reconstitution unfolded in children after TCRalphabeta/CD19-depleted allogeneic hematopoietic cell transplantation. What the work shows at the level of the full study, not this receptor alone: The high TCRbeta diversity at day 60 in some patients was ascribed to recipient T cells and intrathymic progenitors that had survived conditioning. Hyperexpanded clone frequencies declined over subsequent months; after one year, T-cell counts and TCRbeta diversity were mostly attributed to newly produced T cells. Apparently early alphabetaT-cell count recovery about two months after transplant reportedly relied on only several hundred rapidly expanded clones derived from non-depleted graft cells.

The label giving this sample's treatment or condition can be read as: allogeneic hematopoietic cell transplantation with graft depleted of TCRalphabeta T cells and CD19 B cells. TCRalphabeta/CD19-depleted allogeneic hematopoietic cell grafts were given to the transplant recipients, all of whom were children. Library preparation was by PCR. Sequenced on an Illumina HiSeq 2500. TCR libraries were prepared with molecular barcoding, using unique molecular identifiers to normalize TCRbeta repertoire quantification. TCRdb reworked the public reads: Q25 trimming with fastp, MiXCR clone assembly, productive beta chains retained. Each record represents a unique CDR3 protein, reported with the most common genes and DNA among its rows. The sample table holds almost 500,000 distinct CDR3 sequences, of which about 11% were seen once. The ten largest clones take up roughly 2% of the sample. The junction shows trimming of 7 bases on V and 6 bases on J, plus 16 bases between the germline ends. Including the terminal cysteine and phenylalanine, the CDR3 comprises 12 residues. The kept DNA is CDR3 alone, 36 bases in frame from the first base. CDR1 and CDR2 (SQVTM, ANQGSEA) derive from the germline V gene.

This clonotype was found many times. Its binding antigen is unknown. Base qualities are not recorded, but no much larger clone differs from it by a single base. This TCR was sampled from a child younger than 10 with inherited bone marrow failure, due to receive a stem cell transplant. Sequencing used PBMCs, obtained before TCRalphabeta/CD19-depleted stem cell transplant. The rearrangement combines TRBV29-1 with TRBJ2-7; TRBD2 is a possible D gene, resting on 5 matching bases. The nucleotides read TGCAGCGGGCTATTCTGGAGCGGCGAGCAGTACTTC. Its amino acids are CSGLFWSGEQYF.